This TCR beta chain was sequenced during a study of Ad26.COV2.S vaccination and SARS-CoV-2 variants. Trimming removed 5 bases from V and 0 bases from J, with 10 bases in between. This CDR3 region has 14 residues. Per the germline V gene, CDR1 is WSHSY and CDR2 is SAAADI. This clone occurred once. Antigen unknown. Study outcomes and limitations: Total responses of T cells may have been underestimated by the analyses of TCR breadth and depth. Breadth measured for non-spike TCRs was similar across vaccine and placebo recipients.

TCRdb keeps only in-frame clones here, not all; method: immunoSEQ multiplex PCR. The data contain about 350,000 clones, about 92% of them singletons. The chain combines TRBV10-2 with TRBJ1-1, with D possibly TRBD1 on 5 matching bases. Sequenced material: peripheral blood, taken after recovery from COVID-19. The source of this sequence is a human donor who had recovered from COVID-19. The CDR3 DNA follows: TGCGCCAGCAGTCCCACAGGAATGAACACTGAAGCTTTCTTT. Amino acid sequence: CASSPTGMNTEAFF.